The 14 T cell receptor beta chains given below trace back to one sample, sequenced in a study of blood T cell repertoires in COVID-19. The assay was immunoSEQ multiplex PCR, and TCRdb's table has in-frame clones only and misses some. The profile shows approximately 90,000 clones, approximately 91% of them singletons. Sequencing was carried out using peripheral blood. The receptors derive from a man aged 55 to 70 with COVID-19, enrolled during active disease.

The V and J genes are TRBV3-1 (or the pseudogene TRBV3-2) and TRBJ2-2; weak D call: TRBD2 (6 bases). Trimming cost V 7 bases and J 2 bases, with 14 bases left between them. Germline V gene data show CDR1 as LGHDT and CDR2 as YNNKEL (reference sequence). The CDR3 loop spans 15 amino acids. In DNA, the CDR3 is TGTGCCAGCAACTCCGTAGCGGAAAACACCGGGGAGCTGTTTTTT. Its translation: CASNSVAENTGELFF.

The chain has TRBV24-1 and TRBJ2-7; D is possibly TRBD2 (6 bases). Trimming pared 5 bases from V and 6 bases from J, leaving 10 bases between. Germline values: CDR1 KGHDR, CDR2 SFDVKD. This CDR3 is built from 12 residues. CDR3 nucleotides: TGTGCCACCAGTGTCCGGGGGAGCGAGCAGTACTTC. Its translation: CATSVRGSEQYF.

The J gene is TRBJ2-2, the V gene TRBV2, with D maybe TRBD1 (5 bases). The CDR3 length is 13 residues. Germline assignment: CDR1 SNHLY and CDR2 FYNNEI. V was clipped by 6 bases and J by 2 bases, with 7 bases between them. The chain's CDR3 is CASRTDNTGELFF. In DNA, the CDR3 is TGTGCCAGCAGGACAGATAACACCGGGGAGCTGTTTTTT.

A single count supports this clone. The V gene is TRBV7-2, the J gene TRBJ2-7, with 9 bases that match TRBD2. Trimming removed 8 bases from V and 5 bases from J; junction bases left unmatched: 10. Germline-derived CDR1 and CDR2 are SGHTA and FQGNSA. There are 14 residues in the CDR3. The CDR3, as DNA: TGTGCCAGCCGCCCTAGCGGGGCCCGCCACGAGCAGTACTTC. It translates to CASRPSGARHEQYF.

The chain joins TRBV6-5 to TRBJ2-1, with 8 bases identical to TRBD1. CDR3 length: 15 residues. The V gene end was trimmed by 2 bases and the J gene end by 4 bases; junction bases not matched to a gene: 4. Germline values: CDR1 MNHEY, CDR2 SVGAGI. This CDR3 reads CASSYRGQVYNEQFF. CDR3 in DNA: TGTGCCAGCAGTTACCGGGGACAGGTGTACAATGAGCAGTTCTTC.

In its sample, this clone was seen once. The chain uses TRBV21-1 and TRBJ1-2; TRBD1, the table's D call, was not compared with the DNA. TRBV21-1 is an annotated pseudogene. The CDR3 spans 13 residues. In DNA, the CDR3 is TGTGCCAGCAGCAAAGGGCAGGGGTATGGCTACACCTTC. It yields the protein CASSKGQGYGYTF.

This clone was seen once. The CDR3 nucleotides read TGTGCCAGCAGTTCAGCCACGGGGGGGGCAGACACAGATACGCAGTATTTT. It specifies CASSSATGGADTDTQYF. J is TRBJ2-3 and V is TRBV6-2 or TRBV6-3, with TRBD2 identical over 8 bases. Germline lookup yields CDR1 MNHEY and CDR2 SVGEGT. The CDR3 loop spans 17 amino acids. The V gene end was trimmed by 4 bases and the J gene end by 2 bases; junction bases not matched to a gene: 11.

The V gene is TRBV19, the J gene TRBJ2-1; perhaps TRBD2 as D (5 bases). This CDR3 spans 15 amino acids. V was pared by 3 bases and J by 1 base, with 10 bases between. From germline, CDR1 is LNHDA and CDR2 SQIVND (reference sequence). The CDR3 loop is CASSILLESYNEQFF. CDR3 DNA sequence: TGTGCCAGTAGTATCTTACTAGAGTCCTACAATGAGCAGTTCTTC.

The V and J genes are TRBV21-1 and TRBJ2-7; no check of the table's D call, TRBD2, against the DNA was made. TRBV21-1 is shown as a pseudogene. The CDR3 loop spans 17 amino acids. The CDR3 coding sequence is TGTGCCAGCAGCAAAAAACCAATCGGAGAGACCCCCTACGAGCAGTACTTC. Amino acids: CASSKKPIGETPYEQYF.

CDR3 nucleotide sequence: TGTGCCAGCAGGAGGGATTTTGCGGCTTTCTTT. It is translated as CASRRDFAAFF. The chain joins TRBV2 to TRBJ1-1; the D is unclear. Looked up from germline, CDR1 is SNHLY and CDR2 is FYNNEI. This CDR3 is 11 amino acids long. Between the trimmed V and J ends, which lost 6 bases and 11 bases, there was a span of 13 bases.

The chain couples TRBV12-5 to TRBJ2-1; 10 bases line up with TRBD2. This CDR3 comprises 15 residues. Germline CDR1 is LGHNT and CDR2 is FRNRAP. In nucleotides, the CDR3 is TGTGTCCTAAGAACTAGCGGGGTTCCCGGGAATGAGCAGTTCTTC. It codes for CVLRTSGVPGNEQFF.

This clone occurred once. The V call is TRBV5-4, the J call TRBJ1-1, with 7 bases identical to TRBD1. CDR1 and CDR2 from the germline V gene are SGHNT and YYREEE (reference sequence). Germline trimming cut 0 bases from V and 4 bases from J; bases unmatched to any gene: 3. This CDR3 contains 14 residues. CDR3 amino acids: CASSLEQGSTEAFF. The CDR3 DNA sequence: TGTGCCAGCAGCTTGGAACAGGGGAGCACTGAAGCTTTCTTT.

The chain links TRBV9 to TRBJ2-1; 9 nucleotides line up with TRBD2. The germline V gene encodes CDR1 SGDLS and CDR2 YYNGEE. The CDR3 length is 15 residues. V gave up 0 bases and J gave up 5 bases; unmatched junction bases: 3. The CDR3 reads CASSVAVAGDNEQFF. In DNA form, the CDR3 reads TGTGCCAGCAGCGTAGCGGTAGCGGGGGACAATGAGCAGTTCTTC. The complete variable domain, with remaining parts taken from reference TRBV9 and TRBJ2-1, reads DSGVTQTPKHLITATGQRVTLRCSPRSGDLSVYWYQQSLDQGLQFLIQYYNGEERAKGNILERFSAQQFPDLHSELNLSSLELGDSALYFCASSVAVAGDNEQFFGPGTRLTVL.

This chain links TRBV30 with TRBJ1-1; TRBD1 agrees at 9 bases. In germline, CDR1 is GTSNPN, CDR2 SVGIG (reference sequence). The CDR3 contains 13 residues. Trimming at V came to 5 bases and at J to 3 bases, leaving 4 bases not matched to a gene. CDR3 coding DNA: TGTGCCTGGGGGACAGGGCGATACACTGAAGCTTTCTTT. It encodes CAWGTGRYTEAFF.